This T cell receptor (beta chain) was profiled in a study of blood T cell repertoires in COVID-19. For the study at large: Collection of acute and convalescent COVID-19 samples took place in the United States, Italy and Spain. Sources were T cells, B-cell-depleted T cells, or PBMCs; the material itself was cDNA or gDNA.

Original data processing: Counts of nucleated cells, estimated from reference gene primer amplification, were obtained. Method: immunoSEQ multiplex PCR; TCRdb's copy keeps in-frame clones and lacks some. V and J calls and clone size are given by that table; D and trimming were obtained from the DNA. The sample lists fewer than 100,000 clones, over 75% occurring once. The origin of this receptor is a woman of 80 years or more with acute or convalescent COVID-19. The sequencing sample was made of peripheral blood.

Here the CDR3 reads CASRKDRRPGNTIYF. CDR3 nucleotide sequence: TGTGCCAGCAGAAAGGACAGGCGGCCTGGAAACACCATATATTTT. This chain uses TRBV6-5 with TRBJ1-3; the match to TRBD1 covers 7 bases. With 6 bases clipped from V and 2 bases from J, the junction kept 7 bases outside the gene matches. The CDR3 contains 15 residues. Germline lookup yields CDR1 MNHEY and CDR2 SVGAGI.